The clone carrying this T cell receptor (beta chain) was counted only a few times. Antigen: not known. This entry comes from a study of T cell responses to AZD1222 COVID-19 vaccine. Overall study results and limits: Baseline seropositivity characterized only six AZD1222 recipients. Rises in breadth and depth of Spike-specific TCRs came after two AZD1222 doses. Possibly, clonal diversity was underestimated; donors were largely white British and included more females. Vaccine-related CD4 TCRs covered spike, predominating at 160-218 and 743-854.

CDR1 is SGHNT, CDR2 YENEEA, per germline. CDR3 length: 14 residues. V shed 5 bases and J shed 2 bases, with 13 bases lying between them. TCRdb's copy holds only in-frame clones and misses some; the assay was immunoSEQ multiplex PCR. This sample carries roughly 120,000 clones, about 80% of them seen once, and the ten largest clones take under 10%. The chain couples TRBV11-3 to TRBJ2-7; possible D gene TRBD1, 6 bases. The receptor was derived from an adult in good health. Sequenced here: peripheral blood, sampled on day 0 of AZD1222 vaccination. CDR3 nucleotide sequence: TGTGCCAGCAGCCGGCCGGACAGCCCCTACGAGCAGTACTTC. Translating gives CASSRPDSPYEQYF.